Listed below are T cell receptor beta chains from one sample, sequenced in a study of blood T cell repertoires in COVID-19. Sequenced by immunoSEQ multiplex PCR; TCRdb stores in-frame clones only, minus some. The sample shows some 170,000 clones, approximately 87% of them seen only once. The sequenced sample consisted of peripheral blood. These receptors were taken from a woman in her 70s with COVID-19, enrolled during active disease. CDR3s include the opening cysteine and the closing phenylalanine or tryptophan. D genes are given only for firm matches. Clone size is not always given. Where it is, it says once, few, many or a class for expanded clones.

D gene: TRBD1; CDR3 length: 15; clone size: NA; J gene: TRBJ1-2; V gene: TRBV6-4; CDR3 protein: CASTPGTGKGYGYTF; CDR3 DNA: TGTGCCAGCACCCCAGGGACAGGGAAAGGCTATGGCTACACCTTC
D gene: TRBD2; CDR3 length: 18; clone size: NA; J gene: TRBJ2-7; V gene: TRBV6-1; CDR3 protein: CASSDRGLAGGPVYEQYF; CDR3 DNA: TGTGCCAGCAGTGACCGGGGACTAGCGGGAGGGCCGGTCTACGAGCAGTACTTC
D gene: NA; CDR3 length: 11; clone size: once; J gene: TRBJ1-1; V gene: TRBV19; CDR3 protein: CASSQDTEAFF; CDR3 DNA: TGTGCCAGTAGTCAGGACACTGAAGCTTTCTTT
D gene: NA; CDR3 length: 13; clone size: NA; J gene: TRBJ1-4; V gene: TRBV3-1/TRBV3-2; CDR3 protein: CASSQEASGVRFF; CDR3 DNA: TGTGCCAGCAGCCAAGAAGCCTCCGGAGTCAGGTTTTTT
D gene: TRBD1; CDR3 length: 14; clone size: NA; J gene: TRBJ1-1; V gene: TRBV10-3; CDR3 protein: CAITWDRGNTEAFF; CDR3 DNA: TGTGCCATCACCTGGGACAGGGGGAACACTGAAGCTTTCTTT
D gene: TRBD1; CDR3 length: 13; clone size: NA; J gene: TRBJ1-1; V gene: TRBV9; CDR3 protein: CASSVGVTGQGVF; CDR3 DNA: TGTGCCAGCAGCGTAGGCGTAACTGGACAGGGAGTCTTT
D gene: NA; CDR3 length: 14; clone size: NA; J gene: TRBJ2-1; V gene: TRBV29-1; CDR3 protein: CSVDADSSYNEQFF; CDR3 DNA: TGCAGCGTTGACGCGGACAGCTCCTACAATGAGCAGTTCTTC
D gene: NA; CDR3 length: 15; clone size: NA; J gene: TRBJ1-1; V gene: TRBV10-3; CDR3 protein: CAISGGGMMNTEAFF; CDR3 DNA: TGTGCCATCAGTGGGGGGGGCATGATGAACACTGAAGCTTTCTTT
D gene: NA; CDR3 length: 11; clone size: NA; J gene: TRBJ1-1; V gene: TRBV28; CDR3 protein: CASSFRGYAFF; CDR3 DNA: TGTGCCAGCAGTTTTCGGGGTTACGCTTTCTTT
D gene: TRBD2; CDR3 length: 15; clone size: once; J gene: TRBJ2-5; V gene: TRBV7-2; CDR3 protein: CASSSTSGMRETQYF; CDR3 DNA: TGTGCCAGCAGCAGCACTAGCGGGATGCGGGAGACCCAGTACTTC
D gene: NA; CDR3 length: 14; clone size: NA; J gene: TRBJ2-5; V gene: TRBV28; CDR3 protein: CASSLGGPGETQYF; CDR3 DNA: TGTGCCAGCAGTTTAGGTGGGCCCGGAGAGACCCAGTACTTC
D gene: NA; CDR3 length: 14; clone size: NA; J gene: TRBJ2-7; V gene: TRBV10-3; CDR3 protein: CAISRDISTYEQYF; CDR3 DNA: TGTGCCATCAGTAGGGACATTAGTACCTACGAGCAGTACTTC
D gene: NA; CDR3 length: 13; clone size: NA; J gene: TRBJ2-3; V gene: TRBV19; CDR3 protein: CASSIGGGDTQYF; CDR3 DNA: TGTGCCAGTAGTATCGGGGGTGGGGATACGCAGTATTTT
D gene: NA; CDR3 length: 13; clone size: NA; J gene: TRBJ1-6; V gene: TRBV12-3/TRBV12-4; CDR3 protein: CASSPPGNSPLHF; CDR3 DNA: TGTGCCAGCAGTCCCCCCGGTAATTCACCCCTCCACTTT
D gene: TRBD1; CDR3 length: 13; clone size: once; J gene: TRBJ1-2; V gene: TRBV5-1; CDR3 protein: CASSPQGAPGYTF; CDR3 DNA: TGCGCCAGCAGCCCACAGGGGGCGCCTGGCTACACCTTC